The entry below gives a single TCR beta chain sequence along with its context. Its antigen is still unknown. Unique molecular identifiers tagged individual cDNA molecules. TCRdb reprocessed the 5' RACE reads with MiXCR, giving one entry per CDR3 protein. The data show tens of thousands of distinct CDR3 sequences, around 16% seen once. Trimming removed 3 bases from V and 0 bases from J, with 15 bases in between. CDR1 and CDR2 from the germline V gene are KGHSH and LQKENI. The CDR3 has 17 amino acids. This specimen belongs to a study of early T cells in non-severe SARS-CoV-2 infection. About the research overall: Unsorted whole blood bulk RNA was sequenced, with unpaired chains. Findings and caveats of the study: Anti-spike CD8 specificities were favored by VDJdb matching, whose results missed private and CD4 specificities.

This sequence originates from an adult who was a healthcare worker with PCR-confirmed SARS-CoV-2 infection or an uninfected control (not recorded which). The chain is built from TRBV18 and TRBJ2-1; D not certain. The sequenced material came from whole blood. DNA for the CDR3: TGTGCCAGCTCACCCCCTTCAATCAGAAGCTCCTACAATGAGCAGTTCTTC. Translated, it gives CASSPPSIRSSYNEQFF.